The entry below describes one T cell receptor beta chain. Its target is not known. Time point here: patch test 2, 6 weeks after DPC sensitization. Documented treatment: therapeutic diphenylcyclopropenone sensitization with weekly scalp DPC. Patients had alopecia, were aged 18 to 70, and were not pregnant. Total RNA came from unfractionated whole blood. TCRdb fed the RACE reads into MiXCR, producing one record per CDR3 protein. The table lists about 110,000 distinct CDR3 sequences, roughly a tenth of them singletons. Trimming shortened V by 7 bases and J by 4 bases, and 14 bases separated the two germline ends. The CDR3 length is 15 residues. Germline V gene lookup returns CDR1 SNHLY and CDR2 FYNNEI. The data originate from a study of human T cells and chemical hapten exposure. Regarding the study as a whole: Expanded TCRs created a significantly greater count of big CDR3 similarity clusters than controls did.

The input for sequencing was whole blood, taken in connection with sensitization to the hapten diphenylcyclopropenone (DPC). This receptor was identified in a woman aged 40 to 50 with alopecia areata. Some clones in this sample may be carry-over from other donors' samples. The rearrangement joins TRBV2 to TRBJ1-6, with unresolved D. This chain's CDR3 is CASTPPGQYNSPLHF. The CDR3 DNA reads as TGTGCCAGCACCCCCCCCGGGCAGTATAATTCACCCCTCCACTTT.